This entry concerns a single T cell receptor beta chain. As yet, its antigen is unknown. The sample is drawn from a study of OX40 agonist ivuxolimab in advanced cancers. Whole-study findings and limits: Normalized T-cell clonal expansion was also low in some nonresponders.

Measured with immunoSEQ multiplex PCR; TCRdb has only the in-frame clones, and not every one. The sample contains about 46,000 clones, about 90% of which appear only once. The sequence came from an adult with an advanced solid tumor such as melanoma, head and neck, liver or kidney cancer. Sample: CD4+ or CD8+ T cells sorted from blood, taken in a trial of the OX40 agonist ivuxolimab.

CDR3 bases: TGTGCCTGGAGTAGAATGACGAACACTGAAGCTTTCTTT. Translating gives CAWSRMTNTEAFF. V usage is TRBV30 and J usage is TRBJ1-1; D remains unclear. CDR1 and CDR2 (germline): GTSNPN, SVGIG (reference sequence). Trimming shortened V by 2 bases and J by 1 base, and 8 bases separated the two germline ends. The CDR3 extends over 13 amino acids.